This TCR beta chain originates from a study of tissue T cells after allogeneic stem cell transplantation. Study observations and caveats: In patients and mice, blood and spleen missed much of tissue repertoire. TCR repertoires tracked anatomic similarity, regardless of disease or transplant status. Which tissue TCRs were alloreactive or antigen-specific was not determined. Some clones might be persisting host cells.

CDR1 is SNHLY, CDR2 FYNGKV, per germline (reference sequence). The V segment lost 5 bases and the J segment 6 bases; nucleotides outside the gene matches: 5. The CDR3 consists of 14 residues. Only in-frame clones appear in the TCRdb table, and some are missing; sequencing was by immunoSEQ multiplex PCR. Among thousands of clones listed, 65% to 80% were seen once. On this clone: Its specificity is not known. Gene names and germline match the mouse. The read falls 1 residue short of the CDR3 end, and the missing part is taken from the germline J gene.

The source is a female BALB/c mouse in good health. The mouse line has the MHC haplotype H2-d. Sequenced: blood. V and J are TRBV3 and TRBJ2-7; TRBD2 matches at 12 bases. The CDR3 loop reads CASSLGLGGLEQYF. The sequenced CDR3 bases are TGTGCCAGCAGCCTGGGACTGGGGGGTCTTGAACAGTAC. Full variable domain (missing parts from reference TRBV3 and TRBJ2-7): GPKVLQIPSHQIIDMGQMVTLNCDPVSNHLYFYWYKQILGQQMEFLVNFYNGKVMEKSKLFKDQFSVERPDGSYFTLKIQPTALEDSAVYFCASSLGLGGLEQYFGPGTRLTVL.